The 27 T cell receptor beta chains listed next were all sequenced from one sample in a study of neurological immune-mediated disorders. TCRdb re-analysed the 5' RACE reads in MiXCR, keeping a single row per CDR3 protein. The sample contains roughly 59,000 distinct CDR3 sequences, approximately 5.3% of which appear only once. Sequenced material: PBMCs. The source is a human donor with multiple sclerosis. The donor label of this sample is uncertain.

A few counts support this clonotype. The chain joins TRBV29-1 to TRBJ1-1; TRBD1 is a possible D gene (5 bases). Germline CDR1 and CDR2: SQVTM and ANQGSEA. The CDR3 spans 13 residues. The V and J ends lost 7 bases and 2 bases respectively, with 14 bases between them. The CDR3 sequence: CSGQTVLNTEAFF. CDR3 in DNA: TGCAGCGGCCAGACAGTTCTAAACACTGAAGCTTTCTTT.

This clonotype was counted ten times or more. The chain uses TRBV7-9 and TRBJ2-2; D may be TRBD1 or TRBD2 (6 bases each). The V gene lost 7 bases and the J gene lost 6 bases, with 18 bases spanning the gap. The CDR3 extends over 15 amino acids. CDR1 and CDR2 from the germline V gene are SEHNR and FQNEAQ (reference sequence). The CDR3, as DNA: TGTGCCAGCACCCCCGGACGGGGGCGGCCCGGGGAGCTGTTTTTT. It encodes CASTPGRGRPGELFF.

The chain is built from TRBV20-1 and TRBJ2-4; D possibly corresponds to TRBD2 (7 bases). The CDR3 loop spans 18 amino acids. Trimming left V 0 bases short and J 0 bases short, with 18 bases between. Germline V gene lookup returns CDR1 DFQATT and CDR2 SNEGSKA (reference sequence). Written as DNA, the CDR3 is TGCAGTGCTAGAGATCTAACCTTAGGGGGGGTAGCCAAAAACATTCAGTACTTC. Its protein is CSARDLTLGGVAKNIQYF.

This clonotype was recorded many times. This chain uses TRBV6-6 with TRBJ2-6; tentatively, D is TRBD1 (5 bases). With 5 bases removed from V and 0 bases from J, the gap between germline ends came to 17 bases. This CDR3 has 18 residues. The germline V gene has CDR1 MNHNY and CDR2 SVGAGI (reference sequence). The CDR3 loop is CASSLGHFIYSGANVLTF. The CDR3 DNA sequence: TGTGCCAGCAGTCTCGGACATTTCATCTACTCTGGGGCCAACGTCCTGACTTTC.

This clonotype was picked up many times. The genes are TRBV7-2 and TRBJ1-6; D might be TRBD1 (6 bases). There are 15 residues in the CDR3. Trimming removed 1 base at V and 14 bases at J, with 18 bases between. The V gene's germline CDR1 is SGHTA and CDR2 FQGNSA. The CDR3 loop reads CASSLEDRRPETLHF. In DNA form, the CDR3 reads TGTGCCAGCAGCTTAGAAGACAGGAGACCCGAAACCCTCCACTTT.

In this sample, this clonotype turned up many times. V is TRBV9 and J is TRBJ1-1, with D uncertain. Per the germline V gene, CDR1 is SGDLS and CDR2 is YYNGEE. The CDR3 has 12 amino acids. The ends were cut back, 3 bases at V and 5 bases at J, with 8 bases in the middle. As DNA, the CDR3 is TGTGCCAGCAGCGCCGGAGGGACTGAAGCTTTCTTT. Translated: CASSAGGTEAFF. The complete variable domain, with remaining parts taken from reference TRBV9 and TRBJ1-1, reads DSGVTQTPKHLITATGQRVTLRCSPRSGDLSVYWYQQSLDQGLQFLIQYYNGEERAKGNILERFSAQQFPDLHSELNLSSLELGDSALYFCASSAGGTEAFFGQGTRLTVV.

This clonotype has a count of ten or more. The chain uses TRBV12-3 or TRBV12-4 and TRBJ2-3; D is tentatively TRBD1 or TRBD2 (5 bases each). This CDR3 region has 17 residues. The V gene lost 5 bases and the J gene lost 2 bases, with 20 bases spanning the gap. CDR3 in amino acids: CASSPPLGFGTTDTQYF. The CDR3 DNA sequence: TGTGCCAGCAGTCCCCCCTTGGGGTTTGGGACCACAGATACGCAGTATTTT.

This clonotype was detected ten times or more. This chain uses TRBV10-2 with TRBJ1-5; D not resolved. The CDR3 runs to 13 residues. The V gene's germline CDR1 is WSHSY and CDR2 SAAADI. Trimming pared 3 bases from V and 0 bases from J, leaving 3 bases between. The CDR3 protein is CASSEYSNQPQHF. CDR3 DNA sequence: TGCGCCAGCAGTGAATATAGCAATCAGCCCCAGCATTTT.

This clonotype was recorded many times. The V gene is TRBV18, the J gene TRBJ1-1; tentatively, D is TRBD1 (5 bases). The V gene's germline CDR1 is KGHSH and CDR2 LQKENI. The V and J ends lost 1 base and 7 bases respectively, with 19 bases between them. The CDR3 spans 16 residues. The CDR3 sequence: CASSPQNTGVADEAFF. Written as DNA, the CDR3 is TGTGCCAGCTCACCACAGAATACAGGTGTTGCCGATGAAGCTTTCTTT.

This clonotype was observed at least ten times. The CDR3 loop reads CSASPPDGTLEAFF. Here the CDR3 DNA reads TGCAGTGCTAGTCCTCCAGACGGGACTCTGGAAGCTTTCTTT. The chain combines TRBV20-1 with TRBJ1-1, with D perhaps matching TRBD1 (5 bases). The CDR3 consists of 14 residues. The ends were cut back, 3 bases at V and 8 bases at J, with 19 bases in the middle. In germline, CDR1 is DFQATT, CDR2 SNEGSKA (reference sequence).

In its sample, this clonotype was seen many times. The V gene is TRBV29-1, the J gene TRBJ2-3, with D uncertain. The CDR3 length is 18 residues. CDR1 and CDR2 (germline): SQVTM, ANQGSEA. The germline V and J ends were trimmed by 2 bases and 0 bases, with 21 bases remaining between them. CDR3 sequence (DNA): TGCAGCGTTGAATCTCAGCCAGAGAAGGAGATAAGCACAGATACGCAGTATTTT. It codes for CSVESQPEKEISTDTQYF.

In its sample, this clonotype was seen many times. The V call is TRBV15, the J call TRBJ1-5; D gene ambiguous. Trimming took off 3 bases at V and 7 bases at J, with 13 bases between the two ends. CDR1 and CDR2 from the germline V gene are LNHNV and YYDKDF (reference sequence). This CDR3 is 14 amino acids long. This CDR3 reads CATSRVPFRQPQHF. CDR3 DNA sequence: TGTGCCACCAGCAGGGTACCATTTCGGCAGCCCCAGCATTTT.

This clonotype was found many times. The chain combines TRBV15 with TRBJ1-1; D gene ambiguous. Trimming took off 3 bases at V and 6 bases at J, with 14 bases between the two ends. Per germline, CDR1 LNHNV and CDR2 YYDKDF (reference sequence). The CDR3 covers 14 residues. This CDR3 is CATSSPDKGAEAFF. In DNA, the CDR3 is TGTGCCACCAGCAGTCCTGACAAGGGCGCTGAAGCTTTCTTT.

The rearrangement uses TRBV10-2 and TRBJ2-1, with D perhaps TRBD1 or TRBD2 (6 bases each). V was clipped by 0 bases and J by 4 bases, with 10 bases between them. CDR1 is WSHSY and CDR2 is SAAADI in the germline V gene. CDR3 length: 15 amino acids. CDR3 residues: CASSESGGLYNEQFF. CDR3 sequence (DNA): TGCGCCAGCAGTGAGTCGGGGGGCTTGTACAATGAGCAGTTCTTC.

This clonotype was seen many times. This sequence joins TRBV15 and TRBJ1-6, with a tentative D call TRBD1 (5 bases). Trimming took off 5 bases at V and 9 bases at J, with 14 bases between the two ends. The CDR3 spans 14 residues. CDR1 and CDR2 (germline): LNHNV, YYDKDF (reference sequence). CDR3: CATSVGGGSSPLHF. As DNA, the CDR3 is TGTGCCACCAGCGTGGGGGGGGGGAGTTCACCCCTCCACTTT.

This clonotype was recorded many times. The rearrangement uses TRBV20-1 and TRBJ1-5, with D perhaps matching TRBD1 (5 bases). The CDR3 totals 12 residues. The V end was cut by 5 bases, the J end by 3 bases, with 8 bases between. In germline, CDR1 is DFQATT, CDR2 SNEGSKA (reference sequence). As DNA, the CDR3 is TGCAGTGCTCAGGGTAACAATCAGCCCCAGCATTTT. This codes for CSAQGNNQPQHF.

The table lists this clonotype with many counts. CDR3 DNA sequence: TGTGCCAGCAGCTTCTCCCGCGACATACTGTACTTC. Its protein is CASSFSRDILYF. The J gene is TRBJ2-7, the V gene TRBV7-2; D is unresolved. With 3 bases removed from V and 12 bases from J, the gap between germline ends came to 15 bases. The length of the CDR3 is 12 residues. Per germline, CDR1 SGHTA and CDR2 FQGNSA.

The table lists this clonotype with a few counts. V usage is TRBV20-1 and J usage is TRBJ1-2; 7 bases align to TRBD1. After removal of 6 bases from V and 5 bases from J, the junction contained 9 bases not matched to a gene. This CDR3 region has 13 residues. Germline CDR1 and CDR2: DFQATT and SNEGSKA (reference sequence). The CDR3 nucleotides are TGCAGTGCCGATCCGACAGGGATGTATGGCTACACCTTC. Translation gives CSADPTGMYGYTF.

In this sample, this clonotype turned up many times. The chain uses TRBV10-2 and TRBJ2-7; 9 bases agree with TRBD1. The CDR3 is 15 amino acids. CDR1 and CDR2 (germline): WSHSY, SAAADI. Trimming took 6 bases from V and 4 from J; bases not matched to a gene: 10. The CDR3 DNA reads as TGCGCCAGCAGCCTCACCGGGACAGGGACTTACGAGCAGTACTTC. Amino acid sequence: CASSLTGTGTYEQYF.

This clonotype occurred many times. The chain carries TRBV7-8 and TRBJ2-7; 10 bases map to TRBD1. The CDR3 runs 15 residues. Germline CDR1 and CDR2: SGHVS and FQNEAQ. V lost 3 bases to trimming and J lost 6 bases; unmatched junction nucleotides: 8. This CDR3 reads CASSLGGTGDSEQYF. CDR3 coding DNA: TGTGCCAGCAGCTTGGGGGGGACAGGGGACTCCGAGCAGTACTTC.

In this sample, this clonotype turned up many times. The genes are TRBV5-1 and TRBJ1-2, with D uncertain. Trimming stripped 0 bases from V and 4 bases from J, with 13 bases between. The germline CDR1 and CDR2 sequences are SGHRS and YFSETQ. This CDR3 has 15 amino acids. The CDR3, as DNA: TGCGCCAGCAGCTTGGTTGACGGTGAGAGCTATGGCTACACCTTC. This sequence encodes CASSLVDGESYGYTF.

This clonotype appeared many times. The gene calls are TRBV5-6 and TRBJ2-1, with D maybe TRBD2 (6 bases). The CDR3 runs 15 residues. Trimming pared 2 bases from V and 3 bases from J, leaving 12 bases between. Germline V gene data show CDR1 as SGHDT and CDR2 as YYEEEE. The CDR3: CASSFDGGYYNEQFF. CDR3 nucleotides: TGTGCCAGCAGCTTCGACGGGGGTTACTACAATGAGCAGTTCTTC.

Ten or more counts support this clonotype. The genes are TRBV5-1 and TRBJ1-1, with D unclear. The length of the CDR3 is 12 residues. Looked up from germline, CDR1 is SGHRS and CDR2 is YFSETQ. Trimming stripped 4 bases from V and 5 bases from J, with 9 bases between. CDR3 residues: CASSMGGTEAFF. Here the CDR3 DNA reads TGCGCCAGCAGCATGGGTGGGACTGAAGCTTTCTTT.

In its sample, this clonotype was seen many times. This rearrangement joins TRBV5-5 to TRBJ2-3, with 10 positions matching TRBD1. V lost 5 bases to trimming and J lost 3 bases; unmatched junction nucleotides: 9. The CDR3 covers 16 residues. Germline CDR1 is SGHKS and CDR2 is YYEKEE (reference sequence). CDR3 region: CASSFWTGGQTDTQYF. The CDR3 bases are TGTGCCAGCAGTTTTTGGACAGGGGGACAGACAGATACGCAGTATTTT. The full variable domain, its missing parts supplied by reference TRBV5-5 and TRBJ2-3, is DAGVTQSPTHLIKTRGQQVTLRCSPISGHKSVSWYQQVLGQGPQFIFQYYEKEERGRGNFPDRFSARQFPNYSSELNVNALLLGDSALYLCASSFWTGGQTDTQYFGPGTRLTVL.

As to this clonotype: One base away lies a much larger clone, so this may be a sequencing read error. The gene calls are TRBV29-1 and TRBJ2-5; 8 bases match TRBD1. V trimming: 3 bases; J trimming: 3 bases; junction bases outside the gene matches: 0. This CDR3 is 12 amino acids long. CDR1 and CDR2 from the germline V gene are SQVTM and ANQGSEA. This CDR3 is CSVEGQEETQYF. CDR3 in DNA: TGCAGCGTTGAGGGACAGGAAGAGACCCAGTACTTC.

At least ten counts were recorded for this clonotype. The chain joins TRBV5-1 to TRBJ2-3; TRBD1 matches at 8 bases. V was pared by 3 bases and J by 8 bases, with 11 bases of the junction left unmatched. The CDR3 has 15 residues. Germline CDR1 SGHRS, CDR2 YFSETQ. In DNA, the CDR3 is TGCGCCAGCAGCTACTTGGCAGGGGGCGAAGGTACGCAGTATTTT. Protein product: CASSYLAGGEGTQYF. Complete variable domain (other parts from reference TRBV5-1 and TRBJ2-3): KAGVTQTPRYLIKTRGQQVTLSCSPISGHRSVSWYQQTPGQGLQFLFEYFSETQRNKGNFPGRFSGRQFSNSRSEMNVSTLELGDSALYLCASSYLAGGEGTQYFGPGTRLTVL.

This clonotype was counted many times. V is TRBV5-1 and J is TRBJ2-7, with D possibly being TRBD2 (5 bases). Germline V gives CDR1 SGHRS, CDR2 YFSETQ. Trimming removed 0 bases at V and 2 bases at J, with 9 bases between. The CDR3 has 14 residues. The CDR3 protein is CASSLVGGTYEQYF. The CDR3 DNA sequence: TGCGCCAGCAGCTTGGTTGGAGGAACCTACGAGCAGTACTTC.